The 29 T cell receptor beta chains listed next were all sequenced from one sample in a study of shared clonotypes between healthy human individuals. Assay used: immunoSEQ multiplex PCR; TCRdb lists only in-frame clones, some missing. The profile shows 630,000 or so clones, 98% of them singletons. Only CD45RO-negative cells positively selected for CCR7 counted as naive CD8 cells, so terminally differentiated effector memory CD45RA+ cells were excluded. The source material was naive CD8+ T cells sorted from blood. These receptors originate from a young man in good health.

Here the CDR3 reads CASGFGTSGTRSTDTQYF. The CDR3 DNA is TGTGCTAGTGGTTTTGGGACTAGCGGGACCAGGAGCACAGATACGCAGTATTTT. The rearrangement uses TRBV12-5 and TRBJ2-3; TRBD2 agrees at 13 bases. The CDR3 runs to 18 residues. V lost 3 bases to trimming and J lost 0 bases; unmatched junction nucleotides: 6. Germline V gene sequence: CDR1 LGHNT, CDR2 FRNRAP.

The chain recombines TRBV5-6 with TRBJ2-7; D call uncertain. The CDR3 is made up of 15 amino acids. The ends were cut back, 4 bases at V and 4 bases at J, with 18 bases in the middle. Germline CDR1 is SGHDT and CDR2 is YYEEEE. In DNA, the CDR3 is TGTGCCAGCAGCCTAAGGACCAGACCAATATACGAGCAGTACTTC. Translation: CASSLRTRPIYEQYF.

Points on this clone: The germline gene is not matched at one end of the junction; a read error may be the cause. The chain joins TRBV14 to TRBJ2-7; tentative D call: TRBD1 (6 bases). The CDR3 loop spans 13 amino acids. The germline CDR1 and CDR2 sequences are SGHDN and FVKESK. Written as DNA, the CDR3 is TGTGCCAGCAGCCAAGATCAGGGGACATCAATAAACTTC. The encoded protein is CASSQDQGTSINF.

The gene calls are TRBV11-2 and TRBJ2-5; 9 nucleotides line up with TRBD1. The CDR3 runs 15 residues. V lost 4 bases and J lost 5; bases outside the gene matches: 8. Germline CDR1 reads SGHAT; CDR2 reads FQNNGV. The CDR3 protein is CASSSEFDRGETQYF. The CDR3 DNA reads as TGTGCCAGCAGCTCGGAGTTCGACAGGGGGGAGACCCAGTACTTC.

The gene calls are TRBV2 and TRBJ2-7, with a weak D call TRBD2 (6 bases). The CDR3 totals 15 residues. The germline V and J ends were trimmed by 2 bases and 0 bases, with 11 bases remaining between them. Looked up from germline, CDR1 is SNHLY and CDR2 is FYNNEI. CDR3 DNA sequence: TGTGCCAGCAGTGAAAGTAGCGGAGGCTCCTACGAGCAGTACTTC. This encodes CASSESSGGSYEQYF.

V gene TRBV5-1 combines with J gene TRBJ2-7, with 8 bases matching TRBD1. J was trimmed by 3 bases and V by 4 bases; bases with no gene match: 6. The germline V gene encodes CDR1 SGHRS and CDR2 YFSETQ. The CDR3 contains 14 residues. The CDR3 DNA sequence: TGCGCCAGCAGCGTCGACAGGGGAAGCTACGAGCAGTACTTC. It translates to CASSVDRGSYEQYF. The full variable domain, in which reference TRBV5-1 and TRBJ2-7 provide the parts outside the CDR3, is KAGVTQTPRYLIKTRGQQVTLSCSPISGHRSVSWYQQTPGQGLQFLFEYFSETQRNKGNFPGRFSGRQFSNSRSEMNVSTLELGDSALYLCASSVDRGSYEQYFGPGTRLTVT.

This chain joins TRBV7-9 and TRBJ2-1, with 8 bases matching TRBD1. This CDR3 is 14 amino acids long. V was pared by 5 bases and J by 7 bases, with 7 bases of the junction left unmatched. Per germline, CDR1 SEHNR and CDR2 FQNEAQ (reference sequence). This CDR3 reads CASSGTGGPNEQFF. CDR3 coding DNA: TGTGCCAGCAGCGGTACAGGGGGGCCAAATGAGCAGTTCTTC.

This chain links TRBV5-1 with TRBJ2-1; 7 bases are a match to TRBD2. This CDR3 comprises 14 residues. Germline V gene sequence: CDR1 SGHRS, CDR2 YFSETQ. V was pared by 2 bases and J by 7 bases, with 6 bases of the junction left unmatched. CDR3 amino acids: CASSFLGGPNEQFF. The DNA of the CDR3 is TGCGCCAGCAGCTTTTTGGGAGGGCCGAATGAGCAGTTCTTC.

The V gene is TRBV5-5, the J gene TRBJ1-2, with 11 positions matching TRBD1. The CDR3 loop spans 17 amino acids. Germline V CDR1 and CDR2: SGHKS, YYEKEE (reference sequence). V lost 7 bases and J lost 0; bases outside the gene matches: 11. CDR3 amino acids: CASLPRDRGVTNYGYTF. The CDR3 nucleotides read TGTGCCAGCCTACCCCGGGACAGGGGGGTCACTAACTATGGCTACACCTTC. The full variable domain, completed using reference TRBV5-5 and TRBJ1-2, is DAGVTQSPTHLIKTRGQQVTLRCSPISGHKSVSWYQQVLGQGPQFIFQYYEKEERGRGNFPDRFSARQFPNYSSELNVNALLLGDSALYLCASLPRDRGVTNYGYTFGSGTRLTVV.

This clone was seen once. The rearrangement links TRBV10-3 to TRBJ2-7; D could derive from TRBD1 or TRBD2 (6 bases each). The CDR3 length is 13 residues. Between the trimmed V and J ends, which lost 3 bases and 5 bases, there was a span of 11 bases. Germline assignment: CDR1 ENHRY and CDR2 SYGVKD. CDR3 in DNA: TGTGCCATCAGTGAACCGGGGGCTGACGAGCAGTACTTC. Amino acids: CAISEPGADEQYF.

The chain couples TRBV6-5 to TRBJ2-5; the D call may be TRBD1 or TRBD2 (5 bases each). V lost 5 bases, J lost 3 bases, and 13 bases lay in between. CDR1 is MNHEY, CDR2 SVGAGI, per germline. The CDR3 covers 14 residues. DNA of the CDR3: TGTGCCAGCAGTCCGTGGGGACCGAAAGAGACCCAGTACTTC. Translating it yields CASSPWGPKETQYF.

The rearrangement joins TRBV15 to TRBJ2-3; TRBD2 matches at 13 bases. Germline-derived CDR1 and CDR2 are LNHNV and YYDKDF (reference sequence). The CDR3 length is 17 residues. After removal of 0 bases from V and 4 bases from J, the junction contained 4 bases not matched to a gene. CDR3 protein: CATSRDQLAGGADTQYF. DNA for the CDR3: TGTGCCACCAGCAGAGATCAACTAGCGGGAGGGGCAGATACGCAGTATTTT.

This clone was seen only once. This sequence joins TRBV27 and TRBJ1-2; 12 bases align to TRBD1. Trimming at V came to 2 bases and at J to 7 bases, leaving 8 bases not matched to a gene. This CDR3 has 16 amino acids. CDR1 and CDR2 (germline): MNHEY, SMNVEV (reference sequence). This chain's CDR3 is CASSLTGTGGWTGYTF. As DNA, the CDR3 is TGTGCCAGCAGTTTAACCGGGACAGGGGGCTGGACTGGCTACACCTTC.

The V and J genes are TRBV7-9 and TRBJ2-3, with D perhaps assigned TRBD1 or TRBD2 (5 bases each). The V end lost 2 bases, the J end lost 1 base, and 13 bases lay between the germline ends. This CDR3 is built from 16 residues. From germline, CDR1 is SEHNR and CDR2 FQNEAQ (reference sequence). The CDR3 loop is CASSLMGVGRTDTQYF. The CDR3 nucleotides read TGTGCCAGCAGCTTAATGGGGGTCGGTCGCACAGATACGCAGTATTTT.

The V and J genes are TRBV5-4 and TRBJ1-2; TRBD1 agrees at 8 bases. After removal of 1 base from V and 6 bases from J, the junction contained 2 bases not matched to a gene. The CDR3 contains 13 residues. Germline V CDR1 and CDR2: SGHNT, YYREEE (reference sequence). The CDR3 DNA is TGTGCCAGCAGCTTGCTGACAGGGGATGGCTACACCTTC. Protein: CASSLLTGDGYTF.

The rearrangement joins TRBV4-3 to TRBJ2-7; 10 nucleotides align to TRBD2. This CDR3 is built from 16 residues. The germline V gene encodes CDR1 LGHNA and CDR2 YSLEER. Trimming took 1 base from V and 3 from J; bases not matched to a gene: 6. The CDR3 DNA sequence: TGCGCCAGCAGCCAAGTTGTAACTAGCGGGATCTACGAGCAGTACTTC. Protein: CASSQVVTSGIYEQYF.

This clone was picked up a small number of times. The CDR3 DNA is TGCGCCAGCAGCTTGGGGGAAGACAGGGGGTTCCAAGAGACCCAGTACTTC. Translating it yields CASSLGEDRGFQETQYF. The chain links TRBV5-1 to TRBJ2-5; 9 bases map to TRBD1. The V and J ends lost 0 bases and 1 base, in that order; junction bases with no gene match: 7. Germline CDR1 reads SGHRS; CDR2 reads YFSETQ. The CDR3 runs 17 residues.

The chain's CDR3 is CASSFSWTSVANEQFF. CDR3 DNA sequence: TGTGCCAGCAGCTTCAGCTGGACTAGCGTTGCGAATGAGCAGTTCTTC. This chain links TRBV7-2 with TRBJ2-1, with 9 bases matching TRBD2. Germline-derived CDR1 and CDR2 are SGHTA and FQGNSA. Trimming removed 3 bases from V and 7 bases from J; junction bases left unmatched: 10. The CDR3 is 16 residues long. The whole variable domain, filled in from reference TRBV7-2 and TRBJ2-1, reads GAGVSQSPSNKVTEKGKDVELRCDPISGHTALYWYRQSLGQGLEFLIYFQGNSAPDKSGLPSDRFSAERTGGSVSTLTIQRTQQEDSAVYLCASSFSWTSVANEQFFGPGTRLTVL.

V gene TRBV27 combines with J gene TRBJ2-1; 8 positions agree with TRBD2. Germline loops: CDR1 MNHEY, CDR2 SMNVEV (reference sequence). Unmatched junction bases numbered 7, after V lost 0 bases and J lost 9 bases. The CDR3 is 15 residues long. Here the CDR3 reads CASSLSAGGAREQFF. The CDR3 coding sequence is TGTGCCAGCAGTTTATCTGCGGGAGGTGCCCGTGAGCAGTTCTTC.

This clone was observed a single time. The chain has TRBV27 and TRBJ1-2, with D unclear. This CDR3 is 15 amino acids long. Germline V gene lookup returns CDR1 MNHEY and CDR2 SMNVEV (reference sequence). V gave up 4 bases and J gave up 7 bases, with 19 bases separating them. In nucleotides, the CDR3 is TGTGCCAGCAGTTCCCTAGTCGGGCCGCCCGGTGGCTACACCTTC. This encodes CASSSLVGPPGGYTF.

This chain uses TRBV4-1 with TRBJ2-7, with 11 bases lining up with TRBD2. Germline CDR1 reads MGHRA; CDR2 reads YSYEKL. J gave up 4 bases and V 1 base, and 9 bases lay outside the gene matches. The CDR3 covers 17 residues. In DNA form, the CDR3 reads TGCGCCAGCAGCCAAGTAGCTAGCGGGAGGACGACTTACGAGCAGTACTTC. The encoded protein is CASSQVASGRTTYEQYF.

This sequence joins TRBV10-2 and TRBJ2-3; D is perhaps TRBD2 (6 bases). Germline V CDR1 and CDR2: WSHSY, SAAADI. The CDR3 is 15 amino acids. Between the trimmed V and J ends, which lost 3 bases and 4 bases, there was a span of 14 bases. As DNA, the CDR3 is TGCGCCAGCAGTGACCTCAAGCGGGTCCCAGATACGCAGTATTTT. This codes for CASSDLKRVPDTQYF.

V usage is TRBV6-5 and J usage is TRBJ2-7, with a weak D call TRBD2 (5 bases). The CDR3 consists of 14 residues. Germline loops: CDR1 MNHEY, CDR2 SVGAGI. Trimming removed 5 bases at V and 1 base at J, with 12 bases between. CDR3 protein: CASSPTPGSYEQYF. CDR3 coding DNA: TGTGCCAGCAGTCCCACCCCGGGGTCCTACGAGCAGTACTTC.

This chain joins TRBV5-4 and TRBJ2-7, with 8 positions matching TRBD1. Unmatched junction bases numbered 16, after V lost 0 bases and J lost 5 bases. CDR3 length: 18 residues. CDR1 is SGHNT, CDR2 YYREEE, per germline (reference sequence). In nucleotides, the CDR3 is TGTGCCAGCAGCTTGGAGGGGTTTTTGGGACAGGTTGTCAACGAGCAGTACTTC. Protein sequence: CASSLEGFLGQVVNEQYF.

This chain links TRBV7-2 with TRBJ2-1; no clear D. Trimming took 1 base from V and 9 from J, leaving 7 bases between them. The germline CDR1 and CDR2 sequences are SGHTA and FQGNSA. This CDR3 comprises 12 residues. As DNA, the CDR3 is TGTGCCAGCAGCTTAGGGGCTCTTGAGCAGTTCTTC. It codes for CASSLGALEQFF.

The chain links TRBV13 to TRBJ2-7; D is possibly TRBD1 or TRBD2 (5 bases each). The V end lost 3 bases, the J end lost 3 bases, and 21 bases lay between the germline ends. The CDR3 extends over 17 amino acids. The V gene's germline CDR1 is PRHDT and CDR2 FYEKMQ (reference sequence). The CDR3 DNA is TGTGCCAGCAGCTTGTCTTTAGAGGGCAGGGATTTCTACGAGCAGTACTTC. Amino acids: CASSLSLEGRDFYEQYF.

The chain has TRBV28 and TRBJ2-7; D unclear. This CDR3 has 13 amino acids. The V end was cut by 4 bases, the J end by 0 bases, with 7 bases between. Germline CDR1 MDHEN, CDR2 SYDVKM. In DNA form, the CDR3 reads TGTGCCAGCAGTTCCATAAGCTCCTACGAGCAGTACTTC. It yields the protein CASSSISSYEQYF.

This chain connects TRBV27 to TRBJ2-1; D possibly matches TRBD1 or TRBD2 (5 bases each). Trimming stripped 0 bases from V and 4 bases from J, with 16 bases between. Germline V CDR1 and CDR2: MNHEY, SMNVEV (reference sequence). The CDR3 covers 17 residues. CDR3 nucleotides: TGTGCCAGCAGTTTATCAGCTCCCGGGACGGCGTACAATGAGCAGTTCTTC. As protein: CASSLSAPGTAYNEQFF.

V gene TRBV7-3 combines with J gene TRBJ2-1; 7 bases are shared with TRBD1. This CDR3 is 16 amino acids long. V lost 2 bases, J lost 5 bases, and 9 bases stayed unmatched. In germline, CDR1 is SGHTA, CDR2 FQGTGA. This CDR3 reads CASSLDRQGVHNEQFF. The CDR3 nucleotides are TGTGCCAGCAGCTTAGACAGACAGGGTGTCCACAATGAGCAGTTCTTC.